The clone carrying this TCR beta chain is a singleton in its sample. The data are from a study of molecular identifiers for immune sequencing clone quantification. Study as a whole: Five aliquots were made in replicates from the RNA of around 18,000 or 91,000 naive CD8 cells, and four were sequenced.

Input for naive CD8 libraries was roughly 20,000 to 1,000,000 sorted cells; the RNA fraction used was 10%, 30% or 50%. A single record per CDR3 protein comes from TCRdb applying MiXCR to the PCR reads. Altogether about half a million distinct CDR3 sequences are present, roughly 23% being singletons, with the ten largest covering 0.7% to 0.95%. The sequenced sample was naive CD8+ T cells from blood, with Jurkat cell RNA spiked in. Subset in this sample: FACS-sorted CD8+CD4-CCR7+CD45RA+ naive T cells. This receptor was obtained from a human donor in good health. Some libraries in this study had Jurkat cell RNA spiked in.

This CDR3 reads CASRATVDEQYF. The CDR3 region has the DNA TGTGCCAGCAGGGCTACGGTGGACGAGCAGTACTTC. This chain uses TRBV6-1 with TRBJ2-7; D gene uncertain. The CDR3 spans 12 residues. CDR1 and CDR2 (germline): MNHNS, SASEGT. V was trimmed by 6 bases and J by 5 bases, leaving 11 bases between them.